Presented here are 5 T cell receptor beta chains from one specimen sequenced in a study of cytomegalovirus exposure and HLA in healthy donors (dated by TCRdb to 2016 to 2017). The method was the immunoSEQ multiplex PCR assay. For the multiplex PCR, a mixture combining 60 forward primers for TCR Vbeta segments and 13 reverse primers for TCR Jbeta segments was used. The table comes from immuneACCESS by way of TCRdb, which keeps in-frame sequences with V and J called. Part of the clones is missing from these tables; in studies checked, under half for an unresolved V gene and the rest for unknown reasons. Counted in this sample were 160,000 or so clones; 80% of them appeared once. The ten largest make up roughly 6.3% of the sample. What was sequenced was PBMCs. Every receptor here comes from a male donor in good health and CMV-seropositive.

This chain uses TRBV5-1 with TRBJ2-5; a weak D match, TRBD2 (6 bases). Germline V CDR1 and CDR2: SGHRS, YFSETQ. The CDR3 contains 14 residues. Trimming took 0 bases from V and 4 from J, leaving 10 bases between them. CDR3 bases: TGCGCCAGCAGCTTGGGGGGGGAAGGAGAGACCCAGTACTTC. Protein sequence: CASSLGGEGETQYF.

The rearrangement links TRBV7-6 to TRBJ2-1; 7 bases are shared with TRBD2. Per the germline V gene, CDR1 is SGHVS and CDR2 is FNYEAQ. Trimming cost V 1 base and J 10 bases; bases outside gene matches: 10. The CDR3 extends over 15 amino acids. This chain's CDR3 is CASSLGGLPTPEQFF. As DNA, the CDR3 is TGTGCCAGCAGCTTAGGGGGACTACCAACCCCCGAGCAGTTCTTC.

The V gene is TRBV6-1, the J gene TRBJ1-6; TRBD1 aligns across 8 bases. The CDR3 sequence is 17 residues long. J lost 0 bases, V lost 3 bases, and 4 bases had no gene match. Germline values: CDR1 MNHNS, CDR2 SASEGT. The CDR3 region is CASSDRQGSSYNSPLHF. In DNA, the CDR3 is TGTGCCAGCAGTGACCGACAGGGGAGCTCCTATAATTCACCCCTCCACTTT.

The chain has TRBV27 and TRBJ1-4; D remains ambiguous. The CDR3 runs to 11 residues. Trimming removed 6 bases from V and 11 bases from J, with 10 bases in between. Per germline, CDR1 MNHEY and CDR2 SMNVEV (reference sequence). The CDR3 is CASSHGEKLFF. CDR3 sequence (DNA): TGTGCCAGCAGCCACGGAGAGAAACTGTTTTTT.

The rearrangement joins TRBV5-4 to TRBJ2-3, with D possibly being TRBD2 (7 bases). The CDR3 sequence is 15 residues long. V was pared by 4 bases and J by 6 bases, with 18 bases between. Looked up from germline, CDR1 is SGHNT and CDR2 is YYREEE (reference sequence). The CDR3 loop reads CASSRGADEGDTQYF. The CDR3, as DNA: TGTGCCAGCAGCCGGGGGGCTGACGAGGGCGATACGCAGTATTTT.